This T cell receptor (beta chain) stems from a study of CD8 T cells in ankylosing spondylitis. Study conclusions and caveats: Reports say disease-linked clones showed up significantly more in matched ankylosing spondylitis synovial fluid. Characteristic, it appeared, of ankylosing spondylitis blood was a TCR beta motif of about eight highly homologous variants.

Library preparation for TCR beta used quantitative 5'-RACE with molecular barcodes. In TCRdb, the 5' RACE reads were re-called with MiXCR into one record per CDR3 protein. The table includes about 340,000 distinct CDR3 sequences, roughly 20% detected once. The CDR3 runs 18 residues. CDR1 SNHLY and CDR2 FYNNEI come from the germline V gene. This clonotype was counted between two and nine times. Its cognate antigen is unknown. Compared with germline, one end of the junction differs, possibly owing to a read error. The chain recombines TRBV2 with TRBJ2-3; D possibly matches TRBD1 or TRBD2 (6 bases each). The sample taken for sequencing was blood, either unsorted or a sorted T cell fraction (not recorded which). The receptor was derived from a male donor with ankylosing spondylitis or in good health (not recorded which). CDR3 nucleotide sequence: TGTGCCATCAGTGGCTATGGGGGGCGATTCCCTAGCACAGATACGCAGTATTTT. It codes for CAISGYGGRFPSTDTQYF.